This T cell receptor beta chain was captured by sequencing in a study of identical twins. Findings and caveats of the study: Twins shared out-of-frame alpha sequences with excess low generation probability. Less excess twin sharing appeared in beta out-of-frame sequences.

Healthy Caucasian donors formed the entire cohort. cDNA carried unique molecular identifiers, and a universal primer site was added by template switching. MiXCR, applied by TCRdb to the 5' RACE reads, yields one record per CDR3 protein. Of some 320,000 distinct CDR3 sequences listed, 10% to 15% were seen once; the top ten hold more than 6%. For this clonotype: Its antigen remains unknown.

Germline CDR1 SNHLY, CDR2 FYNNEI. V lost 4 bases, J lost 3 bases, and 13 bases lay in between. The CDR3 runs 14 residues. The sample also formed part of further work on yellow fever vaccine responses in identical twins.

The sequencing sample was made of CD8+ T cells sorted from blood. This receptor was obtained from a woman between 18 and 29 years old in good health. The J gene is TRBJ2-7, the V gene TRBV2; D is perhaps TRBD1 (7 bases). The CDR3 sequence: CASSGGTASYEQYF. CDR3 DNA sequence: TGTGCCAGCAGTGGCGGGACAGCGAGCTACGAGCAGTACTTC. The full variable domain, completed using reference TRBV2 and TRBJ2-7, is EPEVTQTPSHQVTQMGQEVILRCVPISNHLYFYWYRQILGQKVEFLVSFYNNEISEKSEIFDDQFSVERPDGSNFTLKIRSTKLEDSAMYFCASSGGTASYEQYFGPGTRLTVT.